This passage covers 20 T cell receptor beta chains from one sample sequenced in a study of Graves' ophthalmopathy and Graves' hyperthyroidism. The authors amplified TCR beta CDR3 regions from RNA transcripts. HTBI-primed first-round RT-PCR preceded second-round multiplex PCR. MiXCR, applied by TCRdb to the multiplex PCR reads, yields one record per CDR3 protein. The table records a few hundred thousand distinct CDR3 sequences, roughly 17% of them present only once. Sample: peripheral blood. These receptors came from an adult woman with stable Graves' hyperthyroidism.

This clonotype appeared many times. V gene TRBV6-1 combines with J gene TRBJ1-3, with D uncertain. This CDR3 has 15 residues. Germline loops: CDR1 MNHNS, CDR2 SASEGT. Trimming pared 2 bases from V and 3 bases from J, leaving 11 bases between. In nucleotides, the CDR3 is TGTGCCAGCAGTGAATTGGTAGGGAGTGGAAACACCATATATTTT. Translation: CASSELVGSGNTIYF.

J is TRBJ2-3 and V is TRBV11-2; the match to TRBD2 covers 7 bases. This CDR3 has 16 amino acids. V lost 7 bases to trimming and J lost 4 bases; unmatched junction nucleotides: 14. Germline V gene lookup returns CDR1 SGHAT and CDR2 FQNNGV. CDR3: CASTNWGGGPADTQYF. In nucleotides, the CDR3 is TGTGCCAGCACCAACTGGGGGGGAGGGCCGGCAGATACGCAGTATTTT.

This clonotype was observed at least ten times. The chain has TRBV27 and TRBJ2-7, with TRBD2 identical over 7 bases. The V gene's germline CDR1 is MNHEY and CDR2 SMNVEV (reference sequence). This CDR3 is built from 15 residues. The V segment lost 5 bases and the J segment 2 bases; nucleotides outside the gene matches: 9. The CDR3 coding sequence is TGTGCCAGCAGTCCCCTTGGGGGGGGTCCCTACGAGCAGTACTTC. This gives the protein CASSPLGGGPYEQYF.

This chain links TRBV18 with TRBJ1-1, with D hard to call. V lost 5 bases, J lost 2 bases, and 21 bases lay in between. CDR3 size: 17 residues. The germline CDR1 and CDR2 sequences are KGHSH and LQKENI. The CDR3 here is CASSYRALGKPNTEAFF. As DNA, the CDR3 is TGTGCCAGCTCATACCGGGCCCTCGGAAAGCCAAACACTGAAGCTTTCTTT. The whole variable domain, filled in from reference TRBV18 and TRBJ1-1, reads NAGVMQNPRHLVRRRGQEARLRCSPMKGHSHVYWYRQLPEEGLKFMVYLQKENIIDESGMPKERFSAEFPKEGPSILRIQQVVRGDSAAYFCASSYRALGKPNTEAFFGQGTRLTVV.

The chain employs TRBV6-2 or TRBV6-3 and TRBJ2-5; D is ambiguous. This CDR3 comprises 14 residues. The V end was cut by 6 bases, the J end by 2 bases, with 13 bases between. Germline values: CDR1 MNHEY, CDR2 SVGEGT. In nucleotides, the CDR3 is TGTGCCAGCAGAACCAACATCGATCAAGAGACCCAGTACTTC. It codes for CASRTNIDQETQYF.

The genes are TRBV30 and TRBJ1-2; 9 nucleotides align to TRBD1. The CDR3 loop spans 13 amino acids. The V segment lost 8 bases and the J segment 6 bases; nucleotides outside the gene matches: 10. From germline, CDR1 is GTSNPN and CDR2 SVGIG (reference sequence). CDR3 bases: TGTGCCGCCCGGACAGGGGCAGAAAATGGCTACACCTTC. Translated: CAARTGAENGYTF.

Comments on this clonotype: One junction end does not reproduce the germline sequence, and a read error may be involved. V is TRBV11-2 and J is TRBJ2-4; D not resolved. The CDR3 loop spans 16 amino acids. Germline CDR1 is SGHAT and CDR2 is FQNNGV. In DNA form, the CDR3 reads TGTGCCAGCAGCTCCTATGGGCAGGTTGCCAAAAACATTCAGCACTTC. This codes for CASSSYGQVAKNIQHF.

Details on this clonotype: An end of the junction does not agree with germline; a read error may underlie this. J is TRBJ1-5 and V is TRBV7-2; 9 nucleotides agree with TRBD1. Per germline, CDR1 SGHTA and CDR2 FQGNSA. The CDR3 sequence is 14 residues long. CDR3 DNA: TGTTCCAGCAGCTTACAGGGGGCGGTTCAGCCCCAGCATTTT. Translating it yields CSSSLQGAVQPQHF. The whole variable domain, remainder taken from reference TRBV7-2 and TRBJ1-5, is GAGVSQSPSNKVTEKGKDVELRCDPISGHTALYWYRQSLGQGLEFLIYFQGNSAPDKSGLPSDRFSAERTGGSVSTLTIQRTQQEDSAVYLCSSSLQGAVQPQHFGDGTRLSIL.

This clonotype was seen many times. The chain combines TRBV12-3 or TRBV12-4 with TRBJ1-1; D gene unclear. The CDR3 consists of 11 residues. Trimming shortened V by 10 bases and J by 5 bases, and 11 bases separated the two germline ends. CDR3 DNA sequence: TGTGCCACAACAGCCGCGACTGAAGCTTTCTTT. Translated: CATTAATEAFF.

This clonotype showed up many times. The chain joins TRBV6-5 to TRBJ2-7, with 9 bases that match TRBD1. With V trimmed by 6 bases and J by 5 bases, 8 bases remained unmatched. The germline V gene has CDR1 MNHEY and CDR2 SVGAGI. The CDR3 extends over 14 amino acids. CDR3 in amino acids: CASRLGQGVNEQYF. CDR3 DNA: TGTGCCAGCAGGCTGGGACAGGGTGTCAACGAGCAGTACTTC.

This clonotype was picked up a small number of times. The rearrangement uses TRBV24-1 and TRBJ1-5; TRBD1 might be the D (6 bases). Trimming stripped 3 bases from V and 0 bases from J, with 23 bases between. CDR3 length equals 20 residues. Germline V gives CDR1 KGHDR, CDR2 SFDVKD. The CDR3 DNA is TGTGCCACCAGTGATATTAACAGGGCAACGCCACACCATAGCAATCAGCCCCAGCATTTT. Translation: CATSDINRATPHHSNQPQHF.

At least ten counts were recorded for this clonotype. This sequence joins TRBV6-1 and TRBJ1-1; D gene uncertain. Germline-derived CDR1 and CDR2 are MNHNS and SASEGT. V was trimmed by 5 bases and J by 1 base, leaving 8 bases between them. The CDR3 loop spans 13 amino acids. The CDR3 DNA follows: TGTGCCAGCAGTCCCTTTAGGAACACTGAAGCTTTCTTT. This sequence encodes CASSPFRNTEAFF.

In its sample, this clonotype was seen many times. The chain joins TRBV20-1 to TRBJ2-7, with 8 bases aligning to TRBD1. Germline V gene lookup returns CDR1 DFQATT and CDR2 SNEGSKA (reference sequence). The CDR3 is made up of 14 amino acids. Losses at the gene ends were 5 bases for V and 6 bases for J; bases not matched to a gene: 12. The chain's CDR3 is CSAELGQGAGEQYF. The CDR3 region has the DNA TGCAGTGCTGAACTAGGACAGGGTGCAGGCGAGCAGTACTTC.

V and J are TRBV11-2 and TRBJ2-5, with a tentative D call TRBD1 (6 bases). V was trimmed by 5 bases and J by 3 bases, leaving 13 bases between them. The CDR3 totals 14 residues. CDR1 and CDR2 from the germline V gene are SGHAT and FQNNGV. The DNA of the CDR3 is TGTGCCAGCAGCAGACTGGGGGCTAAAGAGACCCAGTACTTC. Its translation is CASSRLGAKETQYF. Together with reference TRBV11-2 and TRBJ2-5, the CDR3 gives the full variable domain: EAGVAQSPRYKIIEKRQSVAFWCNPISGHATLYWYQQILGQGPKLLIQFQNNGVVDDSQLPKDRFSAERLKGVDSTLKIQPAKLEDSAVYLCASSRLGAKETQYFGPGTRLLVL.

This clonotype was recorded once. The V call is TRBV28, the J call TRBJ1-2; tentatively, D is TRBD1 (6 bases). CDR1 is MDHEN and CDR2 is SYDVKM in the germline V gene. V gave up 5 bases and J gave up 8 bases, with 21 bases separating them. The CDR3 spans 15 residues. Here the CDR3 DNA reads TGTGCCAGCAGTCTACCTCCGGGAAGGGGGTTAGGCTACACCTTC. Protein sequence: CASSLPPGRGLGYTF.

This clonotype was detected ten times or more. This sequence joins TRBV14 and TRBJ2-7; D may be TRBD2 (5 bases). The V gene's germline CDR1 is SGHDN and CDR2 FVKESK. Trimming stripped 1 base from V and 3 bases from J, with 13 bases between. The CDR3 is 15 residues long. DNA of the CDR3: TGTGCCAGCAGCCAAGTCGGGATAAGGATCTACGAGCAGTACTTC. Amino acid sequence: CASSQVGIRIYEQYF.

This clonotype was seen more than once but under ten times. This rearrangement joins TRBV30 to TRBJ2-7; 9 nucleotides align to TRBD1. Per the germline V gene, CDR1 is GTSNPN and CDR2 is SVGIG (reference sequence). V trimming: 4 bases; J trimming: 5 bases; junction bases outside the gene matches: 9. CDR3 length: 14 amino acids. DNA for the CDR3: TGTGCCTGGAAAACCGGGACAGGGTTTCACGAGCAGTACTTC. It specifies CAWKTGTGFHEQYF. The entire variable domain, with the rest obtained from reference TRBV30 and TRBJ2-7, is as follows: SQTIHQWPATLVQPVGSPLSLECTVEGTSNPNLYWYRQAAGRGLQLLFYSVGIGQISSEVPQNLSASRPQDRQFILSSKKLLLSDSGFYLCAWKTGTGFHEQYFGPGTRLTVT.

This clonotype has at least ten counts. A junction boundary mismatches the germline segment, possibly from a read error. The V gene is TRBV7-2, the J gene TRBJ2-7; 13 bases agree with TRBD2. The germline V gene has CDR1 SGHTA and CDR2 FQGNSA. The CDR3 totals 14 residues. The CDR3, as DNA: TGTGCCAGCAGATTAGGACTAGCGGGAGACGAGCAGTACTTC. This encodes CASRLGLAGDEQYF. Combining the CDR3 with reference TRBV7-2 and TRBJ2-7 gives the whole variable domain GAGVSQSPSNKVTEKGKDVELRCDPISGHTALYWYRQSLGQGLEFLIYFQGNSAPDKSGLPSDRFSAERTGGSVSTLTIQRTQQEDSAVYLCASRLGLAGDEQYFGPGTRLTVT.

This clonotype was detected many times. J is TRBJ2-7 and V is TRBV12-3 or TRBV12-4; 7 bases are a match to TRBD2. V gave up 6 bases and J gave up 2 bases; unmatched junction bases: 7. The CDR3 runs to 14 residues. This chain's CDR3 is CASRQSGGTYEQYF. As DNA, the CDR3 is TGTGCCAGCAGACAATCGGGAGGAACCTACGAGCAGTACTTC.

At least ten counts were recorded for this clonotype. The V call is TRBV27, the J call TRBJ2-7; 9 bases line up with TRBD1. V was pared by 6 bases and J by 2 bases, with 5 bases of the junction left unmatched. Germline CDR1 reads MNHEY; CDR2 reads SMNVEV (reference sequence). The CDR3 has 14 amino acids. The CDR3 region is CASRRGTGPYEQYF. CDR3 DNA: TGTGCCAGCAGGAGAGGGACAGGGCCCTACGAGCAGTACTTC.